The present TCR beta chain was sequenced within a study of T cell responses to AZD1222 COVID-19 vaccine. Measured with immunoSEQ multiplex PCR; TCRdb has only the in-frame clones, and not every one. The sample has over 50,000 clones, around 80% seen once; the top ten hold approximately 5%. Trimming took 1 base from V and 4 from J, leaving 14 bases between them. The CDR3 contains 16 residues. Per germline, CDR1 SGHNT and CDR2 YENEEA. The sample consisted of peripheral blood, taken 28 days after the second AZD1222 dose. The V gene is TRBV11-3, the J gene TRBJ2-1, with D perhaps given as TRBD1 or TRBD2 (5 bases each). The sequence was obtained from an adult who received the AZD1222 COVID-19 vaccine. CDR3 nucleotides: TGTGCCAGCAGCTTAGGAGGGGCAGGGTCATACAATGAGCAGTTCTTC. Protein sequence: CASSLGGAGSYNEQFF.